The 26 T cell receptor beta chains presented below share a single source sample, sequenced in a study of blood T cell repertoires in COVID-19. Sequencing used immunoSEQ multiplex PCR; TCRdb keeps in-frame clones, though not all of them. Seen here are roughly 67,000 clones, 60% to 85% observed once, and the top ten hold about 24%. Specimen: peripheral blood. The receptors shown here come from a human donor in a cohort sampled during active COVID-19.

To note about this clone: A junction boundary mismatches the germline segment, possibly from a read error. V usage is TRBV7-7 and J usage is TRBJ2-1, with 7 bases fitting TRBD2. The CDR3 totals 12 residues. Germline-derived CDR1 and CDR2 are SSHAT and FNYEAQ (reference sequence). The DNA of the CDR3 is TGTGCTAGCAGCCCGGGGGGCAATGAGCAGTTCTTC. Translated: CASSPGGNEQFF.

This chain joins TRBV19 and TRBJ2-4, with D possibly TRBD1 on 5 matching bases. Per the germline V gene, CDR1 is LNHDA and CDR2 is SQIVND (reference sequence). Between the trimmed V and J ends, which lost 0 bases and 2 bases, there was a span of 11 bases. The CDR3 contains 16 residues. The chain's CDR3 is CASSIEGPGSKNIQYF. CDR3 DNA sequence: TGTGCCAGTAGTATAGAGGGTCCAGGGTCCAAAAACATTCAGTACTTC. Together with reference TRBV19 and TRBJ2-4, the CDR3 gives the full variable domain: DGGITQSPKYLFRKEGQNVTLSCEQNLNHDAMYWYRQDPGQGLRLIYYSQIVNDFQKGDIAEGYSVSREKKESFPLTVTSAQKNPTAFYLCASSIEGPGSKNIQYFGAGTRLSVL.

The CDR3 here is CASSEPRQGAVITEAFF. The CDR3 DNA is TGTGCCAGCAGCGAACCCAGACAGGGGGCCGTTATCACTGAAGCTTTCTTT. The chain carries TRBV6-1 and TRBJ1-1; 10 nucleotides line up with TRBD1. There are 17 residues in the CDR3. CDR1 is MNHNS and CDR2 is SASEGT in the germline V gene. V lost 6 bases and J lost 4; bases outside the gene matches: 14.

This CDR3 is CASSDRTANTGELFF. The CDR3 DNA sequence: TGTGCCAGCTCGGACAGGACAGCGAACACCGGGGAGCTGTTTTTT. This rearrangement joins TRBV19 to TRBJ2-2; 7 bases line up with TRBD1. After removal of 9 bases from V and 0 bases from J, the junction contained 7 bases not matched to a gene. Germline V gives CDR1 LNHDA, CDR2 SQIVND (reference sequence). This CDR3 is built from 15 residues. The full variable domain, completed using reference TRBV19 and TRBJ2-2, is DGGITQSPKYLFRKEGQNVTLSCEQNLNHDAMYWYRQDPGQGLRLIYYSQIVNDFQKGDIAEGYSVSREKKESFPLTVTSAQKNPTAFYLCASSDRTANTGELFFGEGSRLTVL.

V is TRBV28 and J is TRBJ2-3, with 8 bases identical to TRBD1. V shed 5 bases, J shed 0 bases, and the junction held 7 bases outside the gene matches. This CDR3 is built from 16 residues. From germline, CDR1 is MDHEN and CDR2 SYDVKM. The CDR3 nucleotides read TGTGCCAGCAGTCTTCAGGGGGCCGGGAGCACAGATACGCAGTATTTT. It encodes CASSLQGAGSTDTQYF.

The chain links TRBV11-3 to TRBJ2-3; 10 bases match TRBD1. The V segment lost 3 bases and the J segment 5 bases; nucleotides outside the gene matches: 5. Germline V gene data show CDR1 as SGHNT and CDR2 as YENEEA. This CDR3 region has 15 residues. CDR3 DNA sequence: TGTGCCAGCAGCTTGGGGACAGGGGTGGAAGATACGCAGTATTTT. Its protein product is CASSLGTGVEDTQYF.

The chain recombines TRBV3-1 (or the pseudogene TRBV3-2) with TRBJ2-5; D gene ambiguous. Trimming shortened V by 4 bases and J by 3 bases, and 21 bases separated the two germline ends. Per the germline V gene, CDR1 is LGHDT and CDR2 is YNNKEL (reference sequence). This CDR3 is built from 17 residues. The CDR3: CASSPRLSSSRKETQYF. For the CDR3, the DNA is TGTGCCAGCAGCCCACGACTCTCCAGTAGCAGAAAAGAGACCCAGTACTTC.

This chain uses TRBV19 with TRBJ1-5, with unresolved D. This CDR3 is built from 14 residues. The germline CDR1 and CDR2 sequences are LNHDA and SQIVND (reference sequence). Trimming shortened V by 3 bases and J by 3 bases, and 9 bases separated the two germline ends. CDR3 residues: CASSIAALNQPQHF. As DNA, the CDR3 is TGTGCCAGTAGTATCGCGGCACTCAATCAGCCCCAGCATTTT.

The chain carries TRBV3-1 (or the pseudogene TRBV3-2) and TRBJ1-1, with D perhaps TRBD1 (5 bases). This CDR3 has 15 amino acids. The V end lost 1 base, the J end lost 1 base, and 10 bases lay between the germline ends. Germline-derived CDR1 and CDR2 are LGHDT and YNNKEL (reference sequence). CDR3: CASSQGGLRNTEAFF. The CDR3 bases are TGTGCCAGCAGCCAAGGGGGCCTGAGGAACACTGAAGCTTTCTTT.

This chain connects TRBV3-1 (or the pseudogene TRBV3-2) to TRBJ1-4; 8 bases agree with TRBD1. CDR1 LGHDT and CDR2 YNNKEL come from the germline V gene (reference sequence). CDR3 length equals 17 residues. V shed 1 base, J shed 0 bases, and the junction held 4 bases outside the gene matches. The CDR3, as DNA: TGTGCCAGCAGCCAAGGGACAGGGTACTCAACTAATGAAAAACTGTTTTTT. Translation: CASSQGTGYSTNEKLFF.

The chain uses TRBV18 and TRBJ1-4, with D uncertain. The germline V and J ends were trimmed by 5 bases and 10 bases, with 17 bases remaining between them. Germline V gives CDR1 KGHSH, CDR2 LQKENI. This CDR3 spans 14 amino acids. CDR3 sequence: CASSTSAGEGKLFF. CDR3 nucleotide sequence: TGTGCCAGCTCAACCTCCGCGGGAGAGGGAAAACTGTTTTTT.

The rearrangement links TRBV6-6 to TRBJ1-1, with TRBD1 matching over 10 bases. The CDR3 is 14 residues long. V dropped 7 bases and J dropped 5; count of bases not matched to a gene: 7. Germline V gives CDR1 MNHNY, CDR2 SVGAGI (reference sequence). The CDR3 loop is CASIYGTGATEAFF. The CDR3 DNA reads as TGTGCCAGCATCTACGGGACAGGGGCAACTGAAGCTTTCTTT.

The J gene is TRBJ2-3, the V gene TRBV27; 7 bases align to TRBD1. This CDR3 has 17 residues. Per germline, CDR1 MNHEY and CDR2 SMNVEV (reference sequence). Losses at the gene ends were 3 bases for V and 1 base for J; bases not matched to a gene: 10. CDR3 in amino acids: CASSFFNRGGGTDTQYF. In DNA form, the CDR3 reads TGTGCCAGCAGTTTCTTTAACAGGGGTGGAGGCACAGATACGCAGTATTTT.

The rearrangement uses TRBV5-4 and TRBJ2-1; the D gene is possibly TRBD2 (5 bases). V was cut by 8 bases and J by 8 bases, with 23 bases left in between. CDR3 length: 15 residues. Germline CDR1 SGHNT, CDR2 YYREEE (reference sequence). The CDR3 DNA reads TGTGCCAGTTACAACGTCACGGGGAAGGGCGATGAGCAGTTCTTC. It yields the protein CASYNVTGKGDEQFF.

The genes are TRBV28 and TRBJ2-1; TRBD2 aligns across 14 bases. The ends lost 6 bases at V and 8 bases at J; junction bases unmatched: 6. The CDR3 is 15 residues long. Germline CDR1 MDHEN, CDR2 SYDVKM. CDR3 protein: CASSPPGLAGDEQFF. The CDR3 nucleotides read TGTGCCAGCAGCCCCCCGGGACTAGCGGGAGATGAGCAGTTCTTC.

The CDR3, as DNA: TGTGCCAGCAGTTATGAATCCTTAGCGGGAGTATACGAGCAGTACTTC. This translates into CASSYESLAGVYEQYF. The chain carries TRBV6-2 or TRBV6-3 and TRBJ2-7; 9 bases are shared with TRBD2. CDR1 and CDR2 (germline): MNHEY, SVGEGT. This CDR3 comprises 16 residues. Germline trimming cut 3 bases from V and 4 bases from J; bases unmatched to any gene: 10.

The CDR3 DNA reads TGTGCCATCAAAAATCCTAGCGGGGCTAGCACAGATACGCAGTATTTT. This translates into CAIKNPSGASTDTQYF. V and J are TRBV10-3 and TRBJ2-3; 9 nucleotides match TRBD2. V lost 7 bases, J lost 0 bases, and 8 bases stayed unmatched. CDR1 is ENHRY and CDR2 is SYGVKD in the germline V gene. CDR3 length: 16 amino acids.

This chain uses TRBV11-2 with TRBJ2-1, with D perhaps matching TRBD1 (5 bases). Germline-derived CDR1 and CDR2 are SGHAT and FQNNGV. The germline V and J ends were trimmed by 0 bases and 4 bases, with 10 bases remaining between them. The CDR3 length is 15 residues. CDR3 sequence reads: CASSLEPTVYNEQFF. As DNA, the CDR3 is TGTGCCAGCAGCTTAGAACCGACAGTTTACAATGAGCAGTTCTTC.

This chain joins TRBV3-1 (or the pseudogene TRBV3-2) and TRBJ1-6; D ambiguous. The V gene's germline CDR1 is LGHDT and CDR2 YNNKEL (reference sequence). The CDR3 sequence is 15 residues long. V dropped 0 bases and J dropped 6 bases, with 9 bases sitting between them. DNA of the CDR3: TGTGCCAGCAGCCAAGAAATCACGGGTAATTCACCCCTCCACTTT. It translates to CASSQEITGNSPLHF.

J is TRBJ2-3 and V is TRBV28, with 7 bases aligning to TRBD1. CDR3 size: 20 residues. With 6 bases clipped from V and 4 bases from J, the junction kept 25 bases outside the gene matches. Per the germline V gene, CDR1 is MDHEN and CDR2 is SYDVKM. Here the CDR3 reads CASSRFGITRTGIRADTQYF. The CDR3 DNA follows: TGTGCCAGCAGCCGCTTTGGTATCACGCGGACAGGAATTAGAGCAGATACGCAGTATTTT.

The rearrangement joins TRBV2 to TRBJ2-5, with 8 bases lining up with TRBD1. The V segment lost 3 bases and the J segment 7 bases; nucleotides outside the gene matches: 10. Germline V lookup: CDR1 SNHLY, CDR2 FYNNEI. CDR3 length equals 15 residues. Written as DNA, the CDR3 is TGTGCCAGCAGTGATGGACAGGGAGGTCAGGGGACCCAGTACTTC. Translating gives CASSDGQGGQGTQYF.

This clone was recorded once. The chain recombines TRBV27 with TRBJ2-7, with a possible D match to TRBD2 (5 bases). V lost 4 bases and J lost 5, with 18 bases in between. This CDR3 is 15 amino acids long. Germline loops: CDR1 MNHEY, CDR2 SMNVEV (reference sequence). CDR3 loop: CASSYSSLAVHEQYF. Here the CDR3 DNA reads TGTGCCAGCAGTTACTCCAGCCTAGCAGTTCACGAGCAGTACTTC.

Comments on this clone: The junction does not match germline at one end; this may be a read error. The chain joins TRBV7-7 to TRBJ1-3; D is possibly TRBD1 (5 bases). The CDR3 is 14 amino acids. Looked up from germline, CDR1 is SSHAT and CDR2 is FNYEAQ (reference sequence). This CDR3 reads CASSEGTGGNTIYF. Written as DNA, the CDR3 is TGTGCTAGCAGCGAAGGGACTGGAGGAAACACCATATATTTT.

The V gene is TRBV23-1, the J gene TRBJ2-5; 10 bases fit TRBD1. TRBV23-1 is labeled an ORF, and its function is uncertain. V gave up 2 bases and J gave up 5 bases; unmatched junction bases: 8. This CDR3 spans 16 amino acids. Here the CDR3 reads CASSQGVRDRGETQYF. For the CDR3, the DNA is TGCGCCAGCAGTCAAGGAGTTCGGGACAGGGGTGAGACCCAGTACTTC.

V usage is TRBV6-2 or TRBV6-3 and J usage is TRBJ1-2; D might be TRBD1 (5 bases). V lost 2 bases and J lost 0, with 10 bases in between. The CDR3 length is 15 residues. CDR1 MNHEY and CDR2 SVGEGT come from the germline V gene. CDR3 DNA: TGTGCCAGCAGTTACAGCGACAGACCTAACTATGGCTACACCTTC. Amino acid sequence: CASSYSDRPNYGYTF.

The chain employs TRBV5-1 and TRBJ2-1; 8 bases agree with TRBD2. With V trimmed by 0 bases and J by 3 bases, 2 bases remained unmatched. Germline assignment: CDR1 SGHRS and CDR2 YFSETQ. The CDR3 contains 15 residues. DNA of the CDR3: TGCGCCAGCAGCTTGGCGGGGACTAGCTACAATGAGCAGTTCTTC. Protein sequence: CASSLAGTSYNEQFF. Drawing the rest from reference TRBV5-1 and TRBJ2-1, the complete variable domain is KAGVTQTPRYLIKTRGQQVTLSCSPISGHRSVSWYQQTPGQGLQFLFEYFSETQRNKGNFPGRFSGRQFSNSRSEMNVSTLELGDSALYLCASSLAGTSYNEQFFGPGTRLTVL.